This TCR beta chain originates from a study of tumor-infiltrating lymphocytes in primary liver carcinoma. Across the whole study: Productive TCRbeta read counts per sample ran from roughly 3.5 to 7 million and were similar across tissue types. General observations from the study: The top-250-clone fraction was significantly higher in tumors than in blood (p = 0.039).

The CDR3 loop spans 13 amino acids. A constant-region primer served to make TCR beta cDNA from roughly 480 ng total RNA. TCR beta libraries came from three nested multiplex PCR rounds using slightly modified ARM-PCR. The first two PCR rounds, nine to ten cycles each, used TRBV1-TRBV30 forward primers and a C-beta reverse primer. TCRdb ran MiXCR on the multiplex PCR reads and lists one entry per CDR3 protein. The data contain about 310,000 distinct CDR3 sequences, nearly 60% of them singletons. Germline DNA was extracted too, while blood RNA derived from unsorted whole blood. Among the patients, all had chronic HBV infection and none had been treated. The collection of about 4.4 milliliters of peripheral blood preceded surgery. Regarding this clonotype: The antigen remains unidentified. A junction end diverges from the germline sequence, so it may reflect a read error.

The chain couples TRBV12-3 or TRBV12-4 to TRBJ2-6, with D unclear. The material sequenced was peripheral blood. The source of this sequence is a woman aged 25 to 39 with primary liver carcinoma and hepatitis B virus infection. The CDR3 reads CASSYSAANVLTF. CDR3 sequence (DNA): TGTGCCAGCAGCTACTCTGCGGCCAACGTCCTGACTTTC.